The 18 T cell receptor beta chains given below trace back to one sample, sequenced in a study of shared clonotypes between healthy human individuals (dated by TCRdb to the early 2020s). The method was the immunoSEQ multiplex PCR assay. In its TCRdb copy, this immuneACCESS table keeps in-frame sequences only and misses some clones. Where compared with another copy, unresolved V genes explain less than half of these, and the others have no known cause. The sample table lists a few million clones, under 95% of them with a count of one. More than 0.35% of the sample is taken by the ten largest. The sample consisted of naive CD4+ T cells from PBMCs. The sample's cell subset or site label, decoded: CD45RA+ positively selected. These receptors all stem from a man aged 18 to 30 in good health. Some clones in this sample may be carry-over from other donors' samples.

Comment on this clone: Other nucleotide sequences in the sample specify the same CDR3. The gene calls are TRBV30 and TRBJ1-2; tentatively, D is TRBD1 (6 bases). This CDR3 region has 12 residues. The germline V gene has CDR1 GTSNPN and CDR2 SVGIG (reference sequence). V gave up 2 bases and J gave up 8 bases, with 12 bases separating them. CDR3: CAWSLGGAGYTF. CDR3 DNA sequence: TGTGCCTGGAGTTTGGGGGGGGCAGGCTACACCTTC. Complete variable domain (other parts from reference TRBV30 and TRBJ1-2): SQTIHQWPATLVQPVGSPLSLECTVEGTSNPNLYWYRQAAGRGLQLLFYSVGIGQISSEVPQNLSASRPQDRQFILSSKKLLLSDSGFYLCAWSLGGAGYTFGSGTRLTVV.

V usage is TRBV7-8 and J usage is TRBJ2-3; D not certain. This CDR3 is built from 14 residues. V shed 2 bases and J shed 5 bases, with 11 bases lying between them. CDR1 and CDR2 from the germline V gene are SGHVS and FQNEAQ. The CDR3 loop reads CASSLRSRIDTQYF. CDR3 sequence (DNA): TGTGCCAGCAGCTTACGGAGCCGCATAGATACGCAGTATTTT.

The J gene is TRBJ2-1, the V gene TRBV19; D unclear. With 5 bases removed from V and 6 bases from J, the gap between germline ends came to 14 bases. The CDR3 runs to 14 residues. Germline V gene data show CDR1 as LNHDA and CDR2 as SQIVND (reference sequence). CDR3 sequence: CASSELSESNEQFF. Here the CDR3 DNA reads TGTGCCAGTAGTGAGTTGTCGGAGAGCAATGAGCAGTTCTTC. Filled out from reference TRBV19 and TRBJ2-1, the complete variable domain reads DGGITQSPKYLFRKEGQNVTLSCEQNLNHDAMYWYRQDPGQGLRLIYYSQIVNDFQKGDIAEGYSVSREKKESFPLTVTSAQKNPTAFYLCASSELSESNEQFFGPGTRLTVL.

The genes are TRBV28 and TRBJ1-1; D perhaps matches TRBD1 (5 bases). V dropped 7 bases and J dropped 1 base, with 10 bases sitting between them. This CDR3 has 13 amino acids. The germline V gene has CDR1 MDHEN and CDR2 SYDVKM. CDR3 region: CASNAGQNTEAFF. The CDR3 coding sequence is TGTGCCAGCAATGCAGGGCAGAACACTGAAGCTTTCTTT.

The chain employs TRBV7-2 and TRBJ2-3; 7 bases fit TRBD2. Per germline, CDR1 SGHTA and CDR2 FQGNSA. V dropped 4 bases and J dropped 6; count of bases not matched to a gene: 10. There are 15 residues in the CDR3. Here the CDR3 reads CASSSPSGRRDTQYF. The CDR3 nucleotides are TGTGCCAGCAGCTCCCCTAGCGGCAGGAGGGATACGCAGTATTTT. Combining the CDR3 with reference TRBV7-2 and TRBJ2-3 gives the whole variable domain GAGVSQSPSNKVTEKGKDVELRCDPISGHTALYWYRQSLGQGLEFLIYFQGNSAPDKSGLPSDRFSAERTGGSVSTLTIQRTQQEDSAVYLCASSSPSGRRDTQYFGPGTRLTVL.

CDR3 sequence reads: CASSLTRQGVSFEAFF. CDR3 nucleotides: TGTGCCAGCAGTTTAACACGCCAGGGGGTGTCATTTGAAGCTTTCTTT. V gene TRBV28 combines with J gene TRBJ1-1; the match to TRBD1 covers 7 bases. The trim removed 2 bases at V and 7 bases at J, leaving 13 bases unmatched. Germline V gene data show CDR1 as MDHEN and CDR2 as SYDVKM. CDR3 length: 16 amino acids.

The chain links TRBV28 to TRBJ1-5; D remains ambiguous. The V end lost 6 bases, the J end lost 3 bases, and 6 bases lay between the germline ends. Germline V lookup: CDR1 MDHEN, CDR2 SYDVKM. The CDR3 has 12 amino acids. The CDR3 loop reads CASRQPNQPQHF. CDR3 coding DNA: TGTGCCAGCAGGCAACCCAATCAGCCCCAGCATTTT.

The chain links TRBV28 to TRBJ2-1, with 12 bases that match TRBD1. The CDR3 sequence is 15 residues long. Germline CDR1 and CDR2: MDHEN and SYDVKM. Losses at the gene ends were 2 bases for V and 12 bases for J; bases not matched to a gene: 8. CDR3 sequence (DNA): TGTGCCAGCAGTTTACGTGGGACAGGGGGCGCGAGGCAGTTCTTC. Translation: CASSLRGTGGARQFF. The full variable domain, rest sourced from reference TRBV28 and TRBJ2-1, is DVKVTQSSRYLVKRTGEKVFLECVQDMDHENMFWYRQDPGLGLRLIYFSYDVKMKEKGDIPEGYSVSREKKERFSLILESASTNQTSMYLCASSLRGTGGARQFFGPGTRLTVL.

The chain joins TRBV2 to TRBJ2-5; D gene uncertain. The CDR3 runs to 13 residues. Germline values: CDR1 SNHLY, CDR2 FYNNEI. V dropped 0 bases and J dropped 7 bases, with 9 bases sitting between them. The CDR3 coding sequence is TGTGCCAGCAGTGAAGCCGAGCGCGGGACCCAGTACTTC. Translating it yields CASSEAERGTQYF.

This rearrangement joins TRBV18 to TRBJ2-1; D is uncertain. Germline V gives CDR1 KGHSH, CDR2 LQKENI. CDR3 length: 14 residues. V lost 2 bases to trimming and J lost 9 bases, with 14 bases between them. CDR3 nucleotides: TGTGCCAGCTCACCAACCGTAGCCTTCGTTGAGCAGTTCTTC. It is translated as CASSPTVAFVEQFF.

This clone was found a few times. The rearrangement uses TRBV5-1 and TRBJ1-1; TRBD1 aligns across 7 bases. The trim removed 0 bases at V and 11 bases at J, leaving 4 bases unmatched. This CDR3 has 12 residues. The germline V gene encodes CDR1 SGHRS and CDR2 YFSETQ. CDR3 coding DNA: TGCGCCAGCAGCTTGGGACAGGGTGGGGCTTTCTTT. Encoded protein: CASSLGQGGAFF.

This sequence joins TRBV7-9 and TRBJ1-1; D may be TRBD1 (5 bases). The CDR3 sequence is 13 residues long. The germline gives CDR1 SEHNR, CDR2 FQNEAQ (reference sequence). V was trimmed by 3 bases and J by 8 bases, leaving 13 bases between them. CDR3 sequence reads: CASSFTTTGEAFF. In DNA form, the CDR3 reads TGTGCCAGCAGCTTTACCACTACAGGCGAAGCTTTCTTT.

About this clone itself: The identical CDR3 is also encoded by other nucleotide sequences in the sample. This chain uses TRBV28 with TRBJ1-5, with D possibly matching TRBD1 (6 bases). The V and J ends lost 6 bases and 0 bases respectively, with 12 bases between them. The CDR3 is 15 amino acids. Looked up from germline, CDR1 is MDHEN and CDR2 is SYDVKM. CDR3 amino acids: CASSSRGYSNQPQHF. CDR3 nucleotide sequence: TGTGCCAGCAGCAGCAGGGGTTATAGCAATCAGCCCCAGCATTTT.

The chain couples TRBV30 to TRBJ2-5; TRBD1 matches at 8 bases. The CDR3 consists of 14 residues. Germline V gene sequence: CDR1 GTSNPN, CDR2 SVGIG (reference sequence). V was clipped by 0 bases and J by 2 bases; unmatched bases: 2. The CDR3 region is CAWSVDRGQETQYF. CDR3 in DNA: TGTGCCTGGAGTGTTGACAGGGGACAAGAGACCCAGTACTTC.

This rearrangement joins TRBV6-5 to TRBJ2-7; the match to TRBD1 covers 8 bases. Unmatched junction bases numbered 7, after V lost 4 bases and J lost 5 bases. Germline assignment: CDR1 MNHEY and CDR2 SVGAGI. CDR3 length equals 14 residues. The CDR3 here is CASSFDRGSNEQYF. The CDR3, as DNA: TGTGCCAGCAGTTTTGACAGGGGCAGCAACGAGCAGTACTTC.

This clone was counted a single time. This chain joins TRBV9 and TRBJ2-7; D is perhaps TRBD1 or TRBD2 (5 bases each). V gave up 2 bases and J gave up 6 bases, with 15 bases separating them. The CDR3 contains 14 residues. Germline V CDR1 and CDR2: SGDLS, YYNGEE. The CDR3: CASSVRDGFSEQYF. DNA for the CDR3: TGTGCCAGCAGCGTGAGGGACGGATTCTCCGAGCAGTACTTC.

The chain couples TRBV19 to TRBJ1-1, with D possibly TRBD1 on 5 matching bases. V gave up 2 bases and J gave up 5 bases, with 9 bases separating them. The CDR3 extends over 13 amino acids. Per the germline V gene, CDR1 is LNHDA and CDR2 is SQIVND (reference sequence). The CDR3 coding sequence is TGTGCCAGTAGTATATCGTGGGGGACTGAAGCTTTCTTT. This encodes CASSISWGTEAFF.

This clone was counted once. The gene calls are TRBV4-3 and TRBJ2-1, with a tentative D call TRBD2 (5 bases). Germline CDR1 is LGHNA and CDR2 is YSLEER. The CDR3 consists of 16 residues. V was clipped by 1 base and J by 1 base, with 11 bases between them. The CDR3 DNA sequence: TGCGCCAGCAGCCAAGGCCTCCGCGGGTCCTACAATGAGCAGTTCTTC. It specifies CASSQGLRGSYNEQFF.